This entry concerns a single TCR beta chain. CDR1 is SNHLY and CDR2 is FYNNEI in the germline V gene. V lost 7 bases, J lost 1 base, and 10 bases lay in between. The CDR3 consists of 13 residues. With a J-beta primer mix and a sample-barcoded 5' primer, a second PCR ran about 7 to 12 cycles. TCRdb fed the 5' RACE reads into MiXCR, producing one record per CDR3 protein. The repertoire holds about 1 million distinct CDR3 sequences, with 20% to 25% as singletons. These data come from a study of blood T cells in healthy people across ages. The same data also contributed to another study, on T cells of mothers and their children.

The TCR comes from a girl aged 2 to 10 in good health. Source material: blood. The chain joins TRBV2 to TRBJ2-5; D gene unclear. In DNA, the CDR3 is TGTGCCAGCATTCTCGGGCGCCAAGAGACCCAGTACTTC. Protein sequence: CASILGRQETQYF.